This is a list of T cell receptor beta chains from one sample in a study of CD8+ T cells in alopecia areata. The protocol was immunoSEQ multiplex PCR, while the TCRdb copy is restricted to in-frame clones and leaves out a portion. The table has about 180,000 clones, around 51% seen once. The starting material was CD8+ T cells sorted from blood, obtained at week 52, from a patient treated with tofacitinib. These TCRs come from a human donor with alopecia areata. CDR3s include the opening cysteine and the closing phenylalanine or tryptophan. Fields, in order: clone size, V gene, D gene, J gene, CDR3 protein, CDR3 DNA. D genes are given only for firm matches. Clone size is shown for a subset of rows, as once, few, many or a class of expanded clone.

clone size: .; V gene: TRBV5-6; D gene: .; J gene: TRBJ1-2; CDR3 protein: CASSFDPYGYTF; CDR3 DNA: TGTGCCAGCAGCTTCGACCCCTATGGCTACACCTTC
clone size: .; V gene: TRBV30; D gene: .; J gene: TRBJ1-2; CDR3 protein: CAWSGMSKVYGYTF; CDR3 DNA: TGTGCCTGGAGTGGTATGTCAAAAGTCTATGGCTACACCTTC
clone size: .; V gene: TRBV7-2; D gene: TRBD1; J gene: TRBJ1-2; CDR3 protein: CASSLGTGVYSGYTF; CDR3 DNA: TGTGCCAGCAGCTTGGGGACAGGGGTTTACTCTGGCTACACCTTC
clone size: .; V gene: TRBV7-9; D gene: .; J gene: TRBJ2-2; CDR3 protein: CASSLLSANTGELFF; CDR3 DNA: TGTGCCAGCAGCTTACTGTCAGCGAACACCGGGGAGCTGTTTTTT
clone size: .; V gene: TRBV15; D gene: TRBD1; J gene: TRBJ2-7; CDR3 protein: CATSSTGGIDEQYF; CDR3 DNA: TGTGCCACCAGCAGTACAGGGGGCATCGACGAGCAGTACTTC
clone size: .; V gene: TRBV7-8; D gene: .; J gene: TRBJ1-2; CDR3 protein: CASSLGPVMDYGYTF; CDR3 DNA: TGTGCCAGCAGCTTGGGACCTGTGATGGACTATGGCTACACCTTC
clone size: .; V gene: TRBV7-9; D gene: .; J gene: TRBJ2-1; CDR3 protein: CASSPPGVMEQFF; CDR3 DNA: TGTGCCAGCAGCCCCCCAGGAGTCATGGAGCAGTTCTTC
clone size: medium-sized; V gene: TRBV15; D gene: .; J gene: TRBJ1-6; CDR3 protein: CATSRDNYNSPLHF; CDR3 DNA: TGTGCCACCAGCAGAGACAACTATAATTCACCCCTCCACTTT
clone size: .; V gene: TRBV29-1; D gene: .; J gene: TRBJ1-4; CDR3 protein: CSVAKGLKNEKLFF; CDR3 DNA: TGCAGCGTGGCGAAGGGACTCAAGAATGAAAAACTGTTTTTT
clone size: .; V gene: TRBV13; D gene: TRBD1; J gene: TRBJ2-7; CDR3 protein: CASSTDRGGEQYF; CDR3 DNA: TGTGCCAGCAGCACTGACAGGGGAGGCGAGCAGTACTTC
clone size: .; V gene: TRBV9; D gene: .; J gene: TRBJ2-7; CDR3 protein: CASSVDGTYEQYF; CDR3 DNA: TGTGCCAGCAGCGTAGACGGGACCTACGAGCAGTACTTC
clone size: .; V gene: TRBV7-2; D gene: .; J gene: TRBJ1-6; CDR3 protein: CASSPGSPLHF; CDR3 DNA: TGTGCCAGCAGCCCGGGATCACCCCTCCACTTT
clone size: .; V gene: TRBV18; D gene: .; J gene: TRBJ1-1; CDR3 protein: CASSHWGFGNTEAFF; CDR3 DNA: TGTGCCAGCTCCCATTGGGGTTTTGGAAACACTGAAGCTTTCTTT
clone size: .; V gene: TRBV6-1; D gene: .; J gene: TRBJ2-4; CDR3 protein: CASSESPVNGNIQYF; CDR3 DNA: TGTGCCAGCAGTGAATCCCCCGTTAACGGAAACATTCAGTACTTC
clone size: .; V gene: TRBV6-5; D gene: .; J gene: TRBJ1-2; CDR3 protein: CASSYLGGSYGYTF; CDR3 DNA: TGTGCCAGCAGTTACTTAGGGGGGAGCTATGGCTACACCTTC
clone size: few; V gene: TRBV10-3; D gene: TRBD2; J gene: TRBJ2-1; CDR3 protein: CAIHRSSGGRREQFF; CDR3 DNA: TGTGCCATCCATCGCTCTAGCGGGGGGAGGCGTGAGCAGTTCTTC
clone size: .; V gene: TRBV15; D gene: .; J gene: TRBJ2-7; CDR3 protein: CATTGDDYEQYF; CDR3 DNA: TGTGCCACCACAGGGGACGATTACGAGCAGTACTTC